What follows are 26 T cell receptor beta chains derived from one specimen sequenced in a study of cytomegalovirus exposure and HLA in healthy donors. Primers: 60 Vbeta forward and 13 Jbeta reverse. Assay: immunoSEQ multiplex PCR; the TCRdb copy retains only in-frame clones and omits some. The sample shows over 65,000 clones, 75% to 90% of them seen only once. Sequencing input: PBMCs. The receptor set was obtained from a human donor in good health.

The gene calls are TRBV19 and TRBJ2-5; unclear D gene. CDR1 and CDR2 from the germline V gene are LNHDA and SQIVND (reference sequence). The CDR3 loop spans 13 amino acids. V was pared by 3 bases and J by 7 bases, with 12 bases between. The DNA of the CDR3 is TGTGCCAGTAGTATTCCCGCGTCAGGGACCCAGTACTTC. Its translation is CASSIPASGTQYF. The full variable domain, in which reference TRBV19 and TRBJ2-5 provide the parts outside the CDR3, is DGGITQSPKYLFRKEGQNVTLSCEQNLNHDAMYWYRQDPGQGLRLIYYSQIVNDFQKGDIAEGYSVSREKKESFPLTVTSAQKNPTAFYLCASSIPASGTQYFGPGTRLLVL.

The V call is TRBV15, the J call TRBJ2-5, with 10 nucleotides matching TRBD1. The CDR3 length is 15 residues. Germline values: CDR1 LNHNV, CDR2 YYDKDF (reference sequence). The junction had 5 bases not matched to a gene; V was cut back by 3 bases and J by 4 bases. The CDR3 protein is CATSSGDRGRETQYF. The CDR3 DNA is TGTGCCACCAGCAGTGGGGACAGGGGTAGAGAGACCCAGTACTTC.

The chain is built from TRBV5-4 and TRBJ1-2, with no clear D. Germline V gene lookup returns CDR1 SGHNT and CDR2 YYREEE (reference sequence). V lost 1 base, J lost 7 bases, and 14 bases lay in between. There are 14 residues in the CDR3. CDR3 DNA: TGTGCCAGCAGCTTGCTTGGCCGCAAGTTTGGCTACACCTTC. This encodes CASSLLGRKFGYTF.

The DNA for the CDR3 is TGCGCCAGCAGCCAAGATTTAAGGGGGTGGGAGCAGTTCTTC. Translation: CASSQDLRGWEQFF. The chain couples TRBV4-1 to TRBJ2-1, with D tentatively TRBD1 (6 bases). V was shortened by 0 bases and J by 10 bases, with 13 bases between the two germline ends. The CDR3 is made up of 14 amino acids. CDR1 MGHRA and CDR2 YSYEKL come from the germline V gene.

The V and J genes are TRBV2 and TRBJ2-3, with D tentatively TRBD2 (7 bases). The CDR3 spans 13 residues. CDR1 SNHLY and CDR2 FYNNEI come from the germline V gene. V lost 11 bases and J 3 bases, leaving 15 bases between the germline ends. The CDR3 reads CAREGGGTDTQYF. In DNA form, the CDR3 reads TGTGCCCGAGAGGGGGGGGGAACAGATACGCAGTATTTT.

The chain's CDR3 is CASSTDRGDEKLFF. CDR3 coding DNA: TGTGCCAGTAGTACGGACAGGGGGGATGAAAAACTGTTTTTT. This chain uses TRBV19 with TRBJ1-4; 10 bases map to TRBD1. CDR1 is LNHDA and CDR2 is SQIVND in the germline V gene (reference sequence). J lost 6 bases, V lost 4 bases, and 2 bases had no gene match. The CDR3 consists of 14 residues.

The chain employs TRBV7-2 and TRBJ2-5; the match to TRBD2 covers 8 bases. J lost 3 bases, V lost 2 bases, and 5 bases had no gene match. The CDR3 has 15 residues. CDR1 SGHTA and CDR2 FQGNSA come from the germline V gene. CDR3 DNA: TGTGCCAGCAGCTTATATCTAGCGGGTAAAGAGACCCAGTACTTC. This codes for CASSLYLAGKETQYF.

The chain joins TRBV25-1 to TRBJ2-7, with D tentatively TRBD2 (6 bases). V was trimmed by 7 bases and J by 3 bases, leaving 19 bases between them. Per germline, CDR1 MGHDK and CDR2 SYGVNS. The length of the CDR3 is 15 residues. The CDR3 sequence: CASTGGSRDLYEQYF. Written as DNA, the CDR3 is TGTGCCAGCACCGGAGGGTCGAGGGACCTCTACGAGCAGTACTTC.

The chain employs TRBV27 and TRBJ2-1; maybe TRBD1 (5 bases). The CDR3 is 12 residues long. Per the germline V gene, CDR1 is MNHEY and CDR2 is SMNVEV (reference sequence). The ends were cut back, 5 bases at V and 8 bases at J, with 10 bases in the middle. CDR3 sequence: CASSTQGHEQFF. The CDR3 region has the DNA TGTGCCAGCAGTACCCAGGGCCATGAGCAGTTCTTC.

A few counts support this clone. The chain carries TRBV10-3 and TRBJ1-2; D is uncertain. The V end was cut by 7 bases, the J end by 7 bases, with 16 bases between. Germline CDR1 reads ENHRY; CDR2 reads SYGVKD. This CDR3 is built from 13 residues. CDR3 loop: CAINPLGDTGYTF. CDR3 coding DNA: TGTGCCATCAACCCCCTCGGGGATACTGGCTACACCTTC.

In nucleotides, the CDR3 is TGTGCCAGAACCAACAAGGAGGCCAGACTTAATGAAAAACTGTTTTTT. Translating gives CARTNKEARLNEKLFF. V and J are TRBV5-3 and TRBJ1-4; no firm D call. TRBV5-3 has ORF status, its function being uncertain. Between the trimmed V and J ends, which lost 6 bases and 4 bases, there was a span of 19 bases. The CDR3 consists of 16 residues.

The chain employs TRBV23-1 and TRBJ1-4; D possibly corresponds to TRBD1 (6 bases). TRBV23-1 is classed as an ORF, of uncertain function. V lost 2 bases and J 5 bases, leaving 12 bases between the germline ends. This CDR3 comprises 15 residues. The CDR3 sequence is CASSQPDRLNEKLFF. CDR3 sequence (DNA): TGCGCCAGCAGTCAACCCGACAGGCTGAATGAAAAACTGTTTTTT.

This chain links TRBV6-1 with TRBJ2-7; D may be TRBD1 (6 bases). The V gene lost 5 bases and the J gene lost 3 bases, with 17 bases spanning the gap. The length of the CDR3 is 15 residues. Germline V gene data show CDR1 as MNHNS and CDR2 as SASEGT. The CDR3 DNA sequence: TGTGCCAGCAGTAACCCCGACAGGTCCAACTACGAGCAGTACTTC. It specifies CASSNPDRSNYEQYF.

The chain recombines TRBV2 with TRBJ1-3; 7 bases are a match to TRBD1. This CDR3 is 16 amino acids long. Germline CDR1 is SNHLY and CDR2 is FYNNEI. The ends lost 7 bases at V and 0 bases at J; junction bases unmatched: 9. CDR3: CASNMGTATSGNTIYF. The CDR3 DNA reads as TGTGCCAGCAACATGGGGACAGCTACCTCTGGAAACACCATATATTTT.

The V call is TRBV10-3, the J call TRBJ1-1; D uncertain. The CDR3 sequence is 11 residues long. Germline V CDR1 and CDR2: ENHRY, SYGVKD. V was trimmed by 11 bases and J by 3 bases, leaving 10 bases between them. CDR3 bases: TGTGCCGCCGGGATCGACACTGAAGCTTTCTTT. This translates into CAAGIDTEAFF.

This rearrangement joins TRBV7-9 to TRBJ1-5, with D perhaps TRBD1 (5 bases). Per the germline V gene, CDR1 is SEHNR and CDR2 is FQNEAQ (reference sequence). The CDR3 contains 17 residues. V lost 2 bases, J lost 6 bases, and 20 bases lay in between. In DNA, the CDR3 is TGTGCCAGCAGCTTAAACTCCGGGACTTCTTTCAGTCAGCCCCAGCATTTT. Translated, it gives CASSLNSGTSFSQPQHF.

V usage is TRBV18 and J usage is TRBJ1-3, with 9 bases matching TRBD1. CDR1 is KGHSH, CDR2 LQKENI, per germline. The J segment lost 5 bases and the V segment lost 3 bases, leaving 5 bases of the junction unmatched. The CDR3 consists of 15 residues. For the CDR3, the DNA is TGTGCCAGCTCACCCACGGGACAGGGCCGAAACACCATATATTTT. Its translation is CASSPTGQGRNTIYF.

The chain recombines TRBV2 with TRBJ1-1; D unresolved. The germline CDR1 and CDR2 sequences are SNHLY and FYNNEI. The V end was cut by 6 bases, the J end by 1 base, with 18 bases between. The CDR3 covers 16 residues. The CDR3 protein is CASSSSNSATNTEAFF. The DNA of the CDR3 is TGTGCCAGCAGCTCCTCCAACTCCGCAACGAACACTGAAGCTTTCTTT.

The chain joins TRBV10-3 to TRBJ1-6, with 12 bases aligning to TRBD1. The CDR3 loop spans 18 amino acids. The V segment lost 2 bases and the J segment 2 bases; nucleotides outside the gene matches: 4. Germline assignment: CDR1 ENHRY and CDR2 SYGVKD. The CDR3 protein is CAISEPGQGAAYNSPLHF. The CDR3 nucleotides read TGTGCCATCAGTGAGCCGGGACAGGGGGCCGCCTATAATTCACCCCTCCACTTT.

The chain carries TRBV11-2 and TRBJ1-6, with TRBD1 matching 7 bases. This CDR3 has 14 residues. V dropped 5 bases and J dropped 10; count of bases not matched to a gene: 8. Looked up from germline, CDR1 is SGHAT and CDR2 is FQNNGV. CDR3 in DNA: TGTGCCAGCAGCGACCAGGGGGGCGGGTCACCCCTCCACTTT. Protein: CASSDQGGGSPLHF. Drawing the rest from reference TRBV11-2 and TRBJ1-6, the complete variable domain is EAGVAQSPRYKIIEKRQSVAFWCNPISGHATLYWYQQILGQGPKLLIQFQNNGVVDDSQLPKDRFSAERLKGVDSTLKIQPAKLEDSAVYLCASSDQGGGSPLHFGNGTRLTVT.

The table lists this clone with a count of one. This rearrangement joins TRBV5-1 to TRBJ1-3; TRBD1 is a possible D gene (6 bases). Germline V gene sequence: CDR1 SGHRS, CDR2 YFSETQ. Trimming pared 2 bases from V and 4 bases from J, leaving 13 bases between. CDR3 length equals 15 residues. The CDR3 region has the DNA TGCGCCAGCAGCTTCACCGGCGACAGGGGAAACACCATATATTTT. Residues: CASSFTGDRGNTIYF.

This chain uses TRBV18 with TRBJ2-5, with D possibly TRBD2 on 6 matching bases. The germline V and J ends were trimmed by 0 bases and 5 bases, with 10 bases remaining between them. Germline V gives CDR1 KGHSH, CDR2 LQKENI. The CDR3 totals 14 residues. CDR3 nucleotides: TGTGCCAGCTCACCACCCGCCCGGGGGGAGACCCAGTACTTC. Translating it yields CASSPPARGETQYF.

The V and J genes are TRBV5-1 and TRBJ1-4, with D tentatively TRBD1 (5 bases). Deletions cut 4 bases from V and 7 bases from J, with 17 bases between. Germline V lookup: CDR1 SGHRS, CDR2 YFSETQ. The CDR3 is 15 residues long. The CDR3 nucleotides are TGCGCCAGCAGCCCGGGTGGAGGGGAGGGTGAAAAACTGTTTTTT. It translates to CASSPGGGEGEKLFF. The entire variable domain, with the rest obtained from reference TRBV5-1 and TRBJ1-4, is as follows: KAGVTQTPRYLIKTRGQQVTLSCSPISGHRSVSWYQQTPGQGLQFLFEYFSETQRNKGNFPGRFSGRQFSNSRSEMNVSTLELGDSALYLCASSPGGGEGEKLFFGSGTQLSVL.

This clone has just one count. CDR3 sequence reads: CASSRQGKSSPLHF. In DNA, the CDR3 is TGTGCCAGCAGCCGACAGGGGAAGAGTTCACCCCTCCACTTT. The gene calls are TRBV6-5 and TRBJ1-6; 8 positions agree with TRBD1. The CDR3 is made up of 14 amino acids. V gave up 6 bases and J gave up 9 bases; unmatched junction bases: 7. Germline CDR1 reads MNHEY; CDR2 reads SVGAGI.

This rearrangement joins TRBV18 to TRBJ1-1; tentative D call: TRBD1 (6 bases). The CDR3 totals 13 residues. CDR1 and CDR2 (germline): KGHSH, LQKENI. The V end lost 4 bases, the J end lost 4 bases, and 10 bases lay between the germline ends. This CDR3 reads CASSRLQGTEAFF. Written as DNA, the CDR3 is TGTGCCAGCTCACGCCTACAGGGCACTGAAGCTTTCTTT.

The chain is built from TRBV29-1 and TRBJ1-2, with 7 bases fitting TRBD1. V lost 6 bases to trimming and J lost 8 bases; unmatched junction nucleotides: 9. CDR1 and CDR2 (germline): SQVTM, ANQGSEA. This CDR3 has 12 residues. The CDR3 nucleotides read TGCAGCGTGTGGGACAGATTGGTAGGCTACACCTTC. It specifies CSVWDRLVGYTF.